This TCR beta chain was captured in a study of radiotherapy plus CTLA-4 blockade in lung cancer. Method: immunoSEQ multiplex PCR; TCRdb's copy keeps in-frame clones and lacks some. The repertoire consists of more than 65,000 clones, with around 83% occurring once and the leading ten covering 0.82%. The CDR3 totals 15 residues. The V end lost 2 bases, the J end lost 4 bases, and 12 bases lay between the germline ends. Germline assignment: CDR1 MDHEN and CDR2 SYDVKM. Sequences were derived from peripheral blood, sampled from a patient treated with radiotherapy plus ipilimumab. The chain has TRBV28 and TRBJ1-5, with a weak D call TRBD1 (5 bases). This clonotype originated in a human donor with non-small cell lung cancer who had stable disease on radiotherapy plus ipilimumab. DNA of the CDR3: TGTGCCAGCAGTTTAATGGTGGGACGGAATCAGCCCCAGCATTTT. Translated, it gives CASSLMVGRNQPQHF.